The sequence of this T cell receptor (beta chain) was determined in a study of blood T cell repertoires in COVID-19. Data came from immunoSEQ multiplex PCR; TCRdb stores just in-frame clones and leaves some out. This table has approximately 300,000 clones, around nine tenths appearing once. Clinical history as reported by participants underpinned cohort assignment. Germline CDR1 SGHVS, CDR2 FQNEAQ. This CDR3 region has 15 residues. V lost 2 bases to trimming and J lost 3 bases; unmatched junction nucleotides: 4. This clone has more than one count but fewer than ten. The sample consisted of PBMCs or T cells enriched from blood (not recorded which). The TCR was taken from a woman younger than 45 who had recovered from COVID-19. The gene calls are TRBV7-8 and TRBJ1-5; 7 bases are shared with TRBD1. CDR3 in DNA: TGTGCCAGCAGCTTACAGGGGGTTATCAATCAGCCCCAGCATTTT. This translates into CASSLQGVINQPQHF. The full variable domain, in which reference TRBV7-8 and TRBJ1-5 provide the parts outside the CDR3, is GAGVSQSPRYKVAKRGQDVALRCDPISGHVSLFWYQQALGQGPEFLTYFQNEAQLDKSGLPSDRFFAERPEGSVSTLKIQRTQQEDSAVYLCASSLQGVINQPQHFGDGTRLSIL.